A selection of T cell receptor beta chains follows, all from one sample in a study of radiation and T cells in renal cell carcinoma. Assay: immunoSEQ multiplex PCR; the TCRdb copy retains only in-frame clones and omits some. The table lists 100,000 to 150,000 clones, 82% of them singletons. The sample was blood, taken from a patient whose treatment included radiotherapy and nephrectomy. The receptors come from a woman aged 55-70 years with renal cell carcinoma. The CDR3 runs from the conserved cysteine through the conserved F or W. Fields, in order: V gene, D gene, clone size, J gene, CDR3 protein, CDR3 DNA. A D gene is named only where the DNA matches it firmly. Only part of the rows carry a size: once, few, many, or a class if the clone is expanded.

V gene: TRBV10-3; D gene: -; clone size: -; J gene: TRBJ2-2; CDR3 protein: CAISEMVGVNTGELFF; CDR3 DNA: TGTGCCATCAGTGAGATGGTCGGGGTTAACACCGGGGAGCTGTTTTTT
V gene: TRBV18; D gene: TRBD1; clone size: -; J gene: TRBJ2-1; CDR3 protein: CASSSDRGAYNEQFF; CDR3 DNA: TGTGCCAGCTCCTCGGACAGGGGCGCCTACAATGAGCAGTTCTTC
V gene: TRBV28; D gene: -; clone size: -; J gene: TRBJ2-7; CDR3 protein: CASSGNTDEQYF; CDR3 DNA: TGTGCCAGCAGTGGAAATACAGACGAGCAGTACTTC
V gene: TRBV19; D gene: -; clone size: -; J gene: TRBJ1-2; CDR3 protein: CASSIDLGGSYGYTF; CDR3 DNA: TGTGCCAGTAGTATAGATCTTGGGGGCAGCTATGGCTACACCTTC
V gene: TRBV7-3; D gene: -; clone size: -; J gene: TRBJ2-2; CDR3 protein: CASSLGQTGELFF; CDR3 DNA: TGTGCCAGCAGCTTGGGACAAACCGGGGAGCTGTTTTTT
V gene: TRBV5-1; D gene: TRBD1; clone size: -; J gene: TRBJ1-2; CDR3 protein: CASSSSTGGYGYTF; CDR3 DNA: TGCGCCAGCAGCTCCTCGACAGGGGGCTATGGCTACACCTTC
V gene: TRBV7-9; D gene: TRBD1; clone size: -; J gene: TRBJ2-5; CDR3 protein: CASSLGQGVETQYF; CDR3 DNA: TGTGCCAGCAGTCTGGGGCAGGGGGTAGAGACCCAGTACTTC
V gene: TRBV28; D gene: -; clone size: -; J gene: TRBJ1-1; CDR3 protein: CASSPDLSRGTEAFF; CDR3 DNA: TGTGCCAGCAGCCCGGATCTTTCGAGGGGCACTGAAGCTTTCTTT
V gene: TRBV6-5; D gene: -; clone size: -; J gene: TRBJ1-2; CDR3 protein: CASSASTHSYGYTF; CDR3 DNA: TGTGCCAGCAGTGCCTCGACCCACAGCTATGGCTACACCTTC
V gene: TRBV7-3; D gene: TRBD1; clone size: once; J gene: TRBJ1-1; CDR3 protein: CASRQGAGMNTEAFF; CDR3 DNA: TGTGCCAGCAGGCAGGGGGCGGGGATGAACACTGAAGCTTTCTTT
V gene: TRBV28; D gene: -; clone size: -; J gene: TRBJ1-5; CDR3 protein: CASSPLGARNQPQHF; CDR3 DNA: TGTGCCAGCAGTCCTTTGGGGGCGCGCAATCAGCCCCAGCATTTT
V gene: TRBV27; D gene: -; clone size: -; J gene: TRBJ2-7; CDR3 protein: CASGLQGVSYEQYF; CDR3 DNA: TGTGCCAGCGGTTTACAGGGAGTCTCGTACGAGCAGTACTTC
V gene: TRBV6-1; D gene: TRBD1; clone size: once; J gene: TRBJ2-2; CDR3 protein: CASRSQGAYTGELFF; CDR3 DNA: TGTGCCAGCAGATCTCAGGGGGCATACACCGGGGAGCTGTTTTTT
V gene: TRBV30; D gene: -; clone size: few; J gene: TRBJ1-4; CDR3 protein: CAWSNNEKLFF; CDR3 DNA: TGTGCCTGGAGTAATAATGAAAAACTGTTTTTT
V gene: TRBV11-1; D gene: -; clone size: -; J gene: TRBJ2-3; CDR3 protein: CASSLDGPGGDTQYF; CDR3 DNA: TGTGCCAGCAGCTTAGACGGCCCCGGAGGGGATACGCAGTATTTT
V gene: TRBV5-4; D gene: -; clone size: -; J gene: TRBJ2-3; CDR3 protein: CASSKGHVLTDTQYF; CDR3 DNA: TGTGCCAGCAGCAAAGGACATGTCCTCACAGATACGCAGTATTTT
V gene: TRBV28; D gene: -; clone size: -; J gene: TRBJ1-2; CDR3 protein: CASSFGTTGYGYTF; CDR3 DNA: TGTGCCAGCAGTTTTGGGACCACAGGCTATGGCTACACCTTC
V gene: TRBV7-9; D gene: -; clone size: -; J gene: TRBJ2-7; CDR3 protein: CASSPSGAAEQYF; CDR3 DNA: TGTGCCAGCAGCCCCTCTGGGGCGGCGGAGCAGTACTTC
V gene: TRBV2; D gene: TRBD1; clone size: -; J gene: TRBJ1-2; CDR3 protein: CASSEKGAYGYTF; CDR3 DNA: TGTGCCAGCAGTGAGAAGGGGGCCTATGGCTACACCTTC
V gene: TRBV30; D gene: -; clone size: -; J gene: TRBJ1-1; CDR3 protein: CAWSVLGAKGTEAFF; CDR3 DNA: TGTGCCTGGAGTGTACTTGGGGCCAAGGGCACTGAAGCTTTCTTT
V gene: TRBV6-1; D gene: TRBD1; clone size: -; J gene: TRBJ1-2; CDR3 protein: CASSEWPGTASYGYTF; CDR3 DNA: TGTGCCAGCAGTGAATGGCCGGGGACAGCTTCTTATGGCTACACCTTC
V gene: TRBV7-9; D gene: -; clone size: -; J gene: TRBJ2-5; CDR3 protein: CASSLALGFSQETQYF; CDR3 DNA: TGTGCCAGCAGCTTAGCGTTGGGCTTTTCCCAAGAGACCCAGTACTTC
V gene: TRBV28; D gene: -; clone size: -; J gene: TRBJ2-1; CDR3 protein: CASSLMTYNEQFF; CDR3 DNA: TGTGCCAGCAGTTTAATGACCTACAATGAGCAGTTCTTC
V gene: TRBV9; D gene: TRBD2; clone size: -; J gene: TRBJ2-5; CDR3 protein: CASSISSGGETQYF; CDR3 DNA: TGTGCCAGCAGCATCTCTAGCGGCGGGGAGACCCAGTACTTC
V gene: TRBV2; D gene: -; clone size: few; J gene: TRBJ2-3; CDR3 protein: CASSDIGSTDTQYF; CDR3 DNA: TGTGCCAGCAGTGATATAGGGAGCACAGATACGCAGTATTTT
V gene: TRBV19; D gene: TRBD1; clone size: few; J gene: TRBJ1-1; CDR3 protein: CASSLQGGTEAFF; CDR3 DNA: TGTGCCAGTAGTTTACAGGGGGGCACTGAAGCTTTCTTT
V gene: TRBV28; D gene: -; clone size: -; J gene: TRBJ1-2; CDR3 protein: CASSFEDGYTF; CDR3 DNA: TGTGCCAGCAGTTTCGAAGATGGCTACACCTTC
V gene: TRBV6-5; D gene: TRBD1; clone size: few; J gene: TRBJ1-1; CDR3 protein: CASSIRRDRHEAFF; CDR3 DNA: TGTGCCAGCAGCATTAGGCGGGACAGGCATGAAGCTTTCTTT
V gene: TRBV29-1; D gene: -; clone size: few; J gene: TRBJ1-1; CDR3 protein: CSVDRVGAEAFF; CDR3 DNA: TGCAGCGTTGACAGGGTGGGAGCTGAAGCTTTCTTT
V gene: TRBV9; D gene: -; clone size: -; J gene: TRBJ1-1; CDR3 protein: CASSVRGNTEAFF; CDR3 DNA: TGTGCCAGCAGCGTTAGGGGGAACACTGAAGCTTTCTTT
V gene: TRBV7-3; D gene: TRBD2; clone size: -; J gene: TRBJ2-5; CDR3 protein: CASSVTSAQETQYF; CDR3 DNA: TGTGCCAGCAGCGTAACTAGCGCGCAAGAGACCCAGTACTTC